These 15 T cell receptor beta chains originate from one sample sequenced in a study of radiation and T cells in renal cell carcinoma. Time point noted: blood 4 weeks post-SBRT, at nephrectomy. Indicated treatment: 15 Gy SBRT to primary tumor, nephrectomy 4 weeks later. Profiling relied on immunoSEQ multiplex PCR, and the TCRdb table lists in-frame clones only, not all of them. The sample has approximately 83,000 clones, around four fifths seen once. The sample here was blood, taken from a patient whose treatment included radiotherapy and nephrectomy. Receptor source: a man aged 50 to 60 with renal cell carcinoma.

V is TRBV5-1 and J is TRBJ2-7; TRBD1 matches 11 bases. This CDR3 has 15 amino acids. Per germline, CDR1 SGHRS and CDR2 YFSETQ. V shed 4 bases and J 4 bases; nucleotides not matched to a gene: 7. CDR3 nucleotide sequence: TGCGCCAGCAGCAACACCGGGACAGGGGGTTACGAGCAGTACTTC. As protein: CASSNTGTGGYEQYF.

V and J are TRBV19 and TRBJ1-4, with 11 bases that match TRBD1. CDR1 LNHDA and CDR2 SQIVND come from the germline V gene (reference sequence). The V segment lost 8 bases and the J segment 8 bases; nucleotides outside the gene matches: 7. The CDR3 sequence is 14 residues long. CDR3 loop: CASSWDRGGEKLFF. CDR3 coding DNA: TGTGCCAGTTCCTGGGACAGGGGGGGAGAAAAACTGTTTTTT.

The V call is TRBV27, the J call TRBJ2-7, with unresolved D. V lost 2 bases and J lost 7, with 6 bases in between. The CDR3 totals 11 residues. Germline V gene data show CDR1 as MNHEY and CDR2 as SMNVEV (reference sequence). CDR3 nucleotides: TGTGCCAGCAGTTTAGTGGGAGAGCAGTACTTC. This gives the protein CASSLVGEQYF.

The chain carries TRBV4-1 and TRBJ1-3; D is undetermined. Germline V CDR1 and CDR2: MGHRA, YSYEKL. The V end was cut by 0 bases, the J end by 0 bases, with 6 bases between. The CDR3 is 15 amino acids. CDR3 loop: CASSQDRFSGNTIYF. The CDR3 DNA sequence: TGCGCCAGCAGCCAAGATCGGTTCTCTGGAAACACCATATATTTT.

This sequence joins TRBV18 and TRBJ1-1; 9 bases are a match to TRBD1. With 3 bases clipped from V and 1 base from J, the junction kept 9 bases outside the gene matches. This CDR3 has 17 amino acids. CDR1 KGHSH and CDR2 LQKENI come from the germline V gene. In nucleotides, the CDR3 is TGTGCCAGCTCACCTCCCGGACAGGGGCGGGGGAACACTGAAGCTTTCTTT. It codes for CASSPPGQGRGNTEAFF. The full variable domain, rest sourced from reference TRBV18 and TRBJ1-1, is NAGVMQNPRHLVRRRGQEARLRCSPMKGHSHVYWYRQLPEEGLKFMVYLQKENIIDESGMPKERFSAEFPKEGPSILRIQQVVRGDSAAYFCASSPPGQGRGNTEAFFGQGTRLTVV.

This chain connects TRBV7-8 to TRBJ2-7; D is undetermined. Germline-derived CDR1 and CDR2 are SGHVS and FQNEAQ. This CDR3 is 12 amino acids long. The V and J ends lost 6 bases and 4 bases respectively, with 10 bases between them. The CDR3 DNA reads as TGTGCCAGCAGTTTTGTTGGGTACGAGCAGTACTTC. Amino acid sequence: CASSFVGYEQYF. The whole variable domain, remainder taken from reference TRBV7-8 and TRBJ2-7, is GAGVSQSPRYKVAKRGQDVALRCDPISGHVSLFWYQQALGQGPEFLTYFQNEAQLDKSGLPSDRFFAERPEGSVSTLKIQRTQQEDSAVYLCASSFVGYEQYFGPGTRLTVT.

This chain links TRBV28 with TRBJ2-1; 14 bases are a match to TRBD2. Germline CDR1 is MDHEN and CDR2 is SYDVKM. CDR3 length: 17 amino acids. V dropped 3 bases and J dropped 3; count of bases not matched to a gene: 4. CDR3 nucleotides: TGTGCCAGCAGTTTGGGGACTAGCGGGGGCGACTACAATGAGCAGTTCTTC. Protein product: CASSLGTSGGDYNEQFF.

V and J are TRBV6-5 and TRBJ1-2, with D possibly matching TRBD1 (5 bases). This CDR3 comprises 14 residues. Between the trimmed V and J ends, which lost 6 bases and 5 bases, there was a span of 16 bases. Germline assignment: CDR1 MNHEY and CDR2 SVGAGI. DNA of the CDR3: TGTGCCAGCAGCCGTACGGCAGGGCGGTATGGCTACACCTTC. Protein: CASSRTAGRYGYTF.

This clone appeared once. V and J are TRBV7-2 and TRBJ2-7; TRBD1 aligns across 8 bases. J lost 0 bases, V lost 5 bases, and 15 bases had no gene match. The CDR3 consists of 18 residues. The germline V gene encodes CDR1 SGHTA and CDR2 FQGNSA. CDR3 sequence reads: CASSVQGAMFTRSYEQYF. The CDR3 coding sequence is TGTGCCAGCAGCGTTCAGGGGGCGATGTTTACCCGCTCCTACGAGCAGTACTTC.

The chain recombines TRBV4-1 with TRBJ2-3, with D perhaps given as TRBD1 or TRBD2 (5 bases each). V gave up 2 bases and J gave up 0 bases, with 12 bases separating them. The CDR3 loop spans 16 amino acids. CDR1 is MGHRA and CDR2 is YSYEKL in the germline V gene. The CDR3 bases are TGCGCCAGCAGCCAACTGGGGGTGCCTAGCACAGATACGCAGTATTTT. This sequence encodes CASSQLGVPSTDTQYF.

The rearrangement uses TRBV7-7 and TRBJ2-2; D call uncertain. The CDR3 consists of 13 residues. In germline, CDR1 is SSHAT, CDR2 FNYEAQ (reference sequence). The CDR3 reads CASRATNTGELFF. The CDR3, as DNA: TGTGCTAGCCGGGCAACGAACACCGGGGAGCTGTTTTTT. The whole variable domain, filled in from reference TRBV7-7 and TRBJ2-2, reads GAGVSQSPRYKVTKRGQDVTLRCDPISSHATLYWYQQALGQGPEFLTYFNYEAQPDKSGLPSDRFSAERPEGSISTLTIQRTEQRDSAMYRCASRATNTGELFFGEGSRLTVL.

A remark on this clone: Other DNA sequences in the sample encode the same CDR3. V gene TRBV7-3 combines with J gene TRBJ1-4, with no clear D. The germline gives CDR1 SGHTA, CDR2 FQGTGA. The CDR3 is made up of 13 amino acids. Trimming cost V 5 bases and J 3 bases, with 7 bases left between them. The CDR3, as DNA: TGTGCCAGCAGCCTACAGCCTAATGAAAAACTGTTTTTT. Translation gives CASSLQPNEKLFF.

The V gene is TRBV30, the J gene TRBJ2-1; D not resolved. This CDR3 region has 13 residues. V lost 0 bases, J lost 5 bases, and 8 bases lay in between. Per the germline V gene, CDR1 is GTSNPN and CDR2 is SVGIG (reference sequence). The CDR3 nucleotides are TGTGCCTGGAGTGTACTCTCGAACAATGAGCAGTTCTTC. Its protein product is CAWSVLSNNEQFF.

The sample holds one count of this clone. The chain links TRBV28 to TRBJ2-7; the match to TRBD1 covers 10 bases. Germline V gives CDR1 MDHEN, CDR2 SYDVKM. The V segment lost 6 bases and the J segment 3 bases; nucleotides outside the gene matches: 8. CDR3 size: 15 residues. The CDR3 nucleotides read TGTGCCAGCAGCCCCCCGGGACAGGGGAACTACGAGCAGTACTTC. It translates to CASSPPGQGNYEQYF.

The V call is TRBV9, the J call TRBJ2-4, with a possible D match to TRBD2 (6 bases). The CDR3 contains 15 residues. V lost 3 bases and J lost 5, with 15 bases in between. CDR1 SGDLS and CDR2 YYNGEE come from the germline V gene. The CDR3 is CASSGGGLSENIQYF. The CDR3 DNA follows: TGTGCCAGCAGCGGTGGGGGGTTGTCGGAAAACATTCAGTACTTC.